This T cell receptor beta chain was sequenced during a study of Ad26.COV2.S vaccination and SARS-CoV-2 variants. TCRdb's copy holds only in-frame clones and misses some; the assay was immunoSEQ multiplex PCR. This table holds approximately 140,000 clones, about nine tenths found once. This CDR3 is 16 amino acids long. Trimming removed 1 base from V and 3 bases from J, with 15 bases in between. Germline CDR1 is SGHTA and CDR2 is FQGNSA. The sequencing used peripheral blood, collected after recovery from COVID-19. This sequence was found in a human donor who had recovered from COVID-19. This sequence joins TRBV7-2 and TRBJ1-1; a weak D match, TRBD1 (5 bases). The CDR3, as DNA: TGTGCCAGCAGCTTAGATCTTGAGGGGAGAGACACTGAAGCTTTCTTT. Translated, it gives CASSLDLEGRDTEAFF.